Sequencing of this T cell receptor (beta chain) was carried out in a study of graft-versus-host responses after intestinal transplantation. Overall study context: Recipients uniformly received anti-thymocyte globulin induction, followed by tacrolimus and steroids for approximately 3 years.

Study-level points and caveats: Levels of circulating GvH clones at their peak were associated with early post-transplant HvG declines. Patients with graft-donor T cell macrochimerism had high graft-versus-host to host-versus-graft clonal ratios in allografts. The authors found GvH clones in recipient marrow, some appearing first in ileum or blood.

The method was immunoSEQ multiplex PCR; TCRdb's version includes in-frame clones alone and lacks a portion of them. The table lists 77,000 or so clones, 92% of them singletons. A remark on this clone: The antigen is not known.

Sequenced material: PBMCs, taken 98 days after intestinal transplantation. The clonotype comes from a human patient who received an intestinal transplant, so some T cells may come from the graft donor.

The CDR3 coding sequence is TGTGCCAGCAGTCCGAGAGAGCGTACAGAGACCCAGTACTTC. Protein: CASSPRERTETQYF. The rearrangement joins TRBV25-1 to TRBJ2-5; no reliable D call. V was clipped by 5 bases and J by 4 bases, with 14 bases between them. Germline V gives CDR1 MGHDK, CDR2 SYGVNS. The CDR3 is made up of 14 amino acids. Drawing the rest from reference TRBV25-1 and TRBJ2-5, the complete variable domain is EADIYQTPRYLVIGTGKKITLECSQTMGHDKMYWYQQDPGMELHLIHYSYGVNSTEKGDLSSESTVSRIRTEHFPLTLESARPSHTSQYLCASSPRERTETQYFGPGTRLLVL.